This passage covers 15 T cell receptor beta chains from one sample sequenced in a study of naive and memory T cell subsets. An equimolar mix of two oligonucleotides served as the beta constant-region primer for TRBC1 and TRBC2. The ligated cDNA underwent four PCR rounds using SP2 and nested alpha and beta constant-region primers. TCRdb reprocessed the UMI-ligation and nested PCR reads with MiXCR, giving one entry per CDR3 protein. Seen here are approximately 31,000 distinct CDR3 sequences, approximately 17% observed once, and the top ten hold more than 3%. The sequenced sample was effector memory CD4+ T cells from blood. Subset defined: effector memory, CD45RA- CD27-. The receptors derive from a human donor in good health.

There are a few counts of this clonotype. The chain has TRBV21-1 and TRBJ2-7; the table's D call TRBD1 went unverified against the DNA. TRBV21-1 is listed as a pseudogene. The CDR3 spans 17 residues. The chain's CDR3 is CASRPPPGQQSSYEQYF. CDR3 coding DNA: TGTGCCAGCAGACCACCTCCGGGACAACAAAGCTCCTACGAGCAGTACTTC.

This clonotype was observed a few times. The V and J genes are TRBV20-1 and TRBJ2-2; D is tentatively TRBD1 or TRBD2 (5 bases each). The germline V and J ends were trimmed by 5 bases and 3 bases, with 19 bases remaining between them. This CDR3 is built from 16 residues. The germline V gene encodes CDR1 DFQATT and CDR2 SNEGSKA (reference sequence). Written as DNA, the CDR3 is TGCAGTGCTCCGGGACCGAGGAAGTTTCACACCGGGGAGCTGTTTTTT. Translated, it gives CSAPGPRKFHTGELFF.

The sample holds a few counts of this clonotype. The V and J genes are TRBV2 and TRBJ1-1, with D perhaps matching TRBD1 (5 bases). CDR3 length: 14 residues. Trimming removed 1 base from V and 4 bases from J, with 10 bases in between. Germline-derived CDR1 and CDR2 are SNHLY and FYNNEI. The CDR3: CASSEEGRGTEAFF. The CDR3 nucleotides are TGTGCCAGCAGTGAAGAGGGGCGCGGCACTGAAGCTTTCTTT.

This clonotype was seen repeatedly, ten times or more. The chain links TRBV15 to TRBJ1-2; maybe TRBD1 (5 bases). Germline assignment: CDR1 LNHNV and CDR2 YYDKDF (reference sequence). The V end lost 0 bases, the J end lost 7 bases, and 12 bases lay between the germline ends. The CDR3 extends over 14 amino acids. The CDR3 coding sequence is TGTGCCACCAGCAGAGACCGGGGGACCCTTGGCTACACCTTC. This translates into CATSRDRGTLGYTF.

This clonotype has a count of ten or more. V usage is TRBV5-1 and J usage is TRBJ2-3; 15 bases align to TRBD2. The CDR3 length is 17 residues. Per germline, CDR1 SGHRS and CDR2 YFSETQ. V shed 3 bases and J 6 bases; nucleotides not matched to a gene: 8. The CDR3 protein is CASSSSGTSGRLDTQYF. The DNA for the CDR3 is TGCGCCAGCAGCTCCTCCGGGACTAGCGGGAGGTTGGATACGCAGTATTTT.

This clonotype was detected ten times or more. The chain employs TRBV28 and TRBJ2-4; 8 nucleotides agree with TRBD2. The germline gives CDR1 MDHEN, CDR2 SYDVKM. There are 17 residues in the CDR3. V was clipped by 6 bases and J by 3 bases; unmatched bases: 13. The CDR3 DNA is TGTGCCAGCAGCGGGGTTGGCGGGGGGCGTGGCAAAAACATTCAGTACTTC. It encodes CASSGVGGGRGKNIQYF.

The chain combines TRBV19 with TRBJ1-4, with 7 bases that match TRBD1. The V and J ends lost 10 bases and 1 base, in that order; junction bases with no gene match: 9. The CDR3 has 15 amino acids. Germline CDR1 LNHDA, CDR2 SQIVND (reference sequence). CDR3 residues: CATKQGRGTNEKLFF. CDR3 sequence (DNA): TGTGCCACCAAACAGGGGAGAGGAACTAATGAAAAACTGTTTTTT.

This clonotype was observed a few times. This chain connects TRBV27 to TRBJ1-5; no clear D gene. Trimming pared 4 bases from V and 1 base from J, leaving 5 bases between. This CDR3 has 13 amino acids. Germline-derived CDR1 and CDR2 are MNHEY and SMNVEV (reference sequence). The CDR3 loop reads CASSSLSNQPQHF. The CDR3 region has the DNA TGTGCCAGCAGTTCCCTGAGCAATCAGCCCCAGCATTTT.

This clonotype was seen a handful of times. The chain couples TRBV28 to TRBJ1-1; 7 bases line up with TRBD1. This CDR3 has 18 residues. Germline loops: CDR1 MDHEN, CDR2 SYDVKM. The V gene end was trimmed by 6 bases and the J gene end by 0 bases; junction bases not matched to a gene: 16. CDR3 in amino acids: CASSWSSGQPSMNTEAFF. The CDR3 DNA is TGTGCCAGCAGCTGGAGCTCGGGACAGCCAAGCATGAACACTGAAGCTTTCTTT.

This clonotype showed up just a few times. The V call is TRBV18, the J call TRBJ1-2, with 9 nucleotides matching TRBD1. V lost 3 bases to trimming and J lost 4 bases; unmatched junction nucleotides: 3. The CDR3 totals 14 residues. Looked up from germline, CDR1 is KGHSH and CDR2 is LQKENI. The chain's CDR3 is CASSPGTGLYGYTF. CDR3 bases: TGTGCCAGCTCACCCGGGACAGGGCTCTATGGCTACACCTTC.

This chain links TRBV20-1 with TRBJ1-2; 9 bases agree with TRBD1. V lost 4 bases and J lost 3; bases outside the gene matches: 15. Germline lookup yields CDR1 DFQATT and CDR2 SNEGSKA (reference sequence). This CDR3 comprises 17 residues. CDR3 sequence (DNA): TGCAGTGCTATGACCCCCGGGACAGGGCCGATCCACTATGGCTACACCTTC. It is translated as CSAMTPGTGPIHYGYTF.

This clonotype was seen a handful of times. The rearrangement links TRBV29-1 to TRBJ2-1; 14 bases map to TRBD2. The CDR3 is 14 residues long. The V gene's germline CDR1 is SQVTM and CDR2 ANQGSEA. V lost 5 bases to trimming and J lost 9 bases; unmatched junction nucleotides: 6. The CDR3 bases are TGCAGCGTTAAGGGACTAGCGGGAGAGGGTGAGCAGTTCTTC. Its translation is CSVKGLAGEGEQFF.

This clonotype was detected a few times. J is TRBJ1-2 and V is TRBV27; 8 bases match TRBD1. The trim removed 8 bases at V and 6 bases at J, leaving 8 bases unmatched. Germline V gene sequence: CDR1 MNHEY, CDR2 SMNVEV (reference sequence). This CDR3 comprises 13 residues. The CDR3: CASQKTGAHGYTF. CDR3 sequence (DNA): TGTGCCAGCCAAAAGACAGGGGCTCATGGCTACACCTTC.

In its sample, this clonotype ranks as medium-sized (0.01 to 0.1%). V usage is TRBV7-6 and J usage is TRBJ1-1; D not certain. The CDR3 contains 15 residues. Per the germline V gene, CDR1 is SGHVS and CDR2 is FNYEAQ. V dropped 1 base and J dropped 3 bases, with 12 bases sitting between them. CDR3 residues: CASSLVAATHTEAFF. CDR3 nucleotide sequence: TGTGCCAGCAGCTTAGTGGCAGCAACACACACTGAAGCTTTCTTT.

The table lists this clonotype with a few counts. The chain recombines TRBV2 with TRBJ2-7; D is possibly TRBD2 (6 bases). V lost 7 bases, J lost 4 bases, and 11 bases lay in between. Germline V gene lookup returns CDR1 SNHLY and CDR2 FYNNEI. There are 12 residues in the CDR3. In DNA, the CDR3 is TGTGCCAGCACCGGAGGGGATTACGAGCAGTACTTC. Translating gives CASTGGDYEQYF.